Sequencing of this TCR beta chain was carried out in a study of post-analysis software for immune sequencing data. Study results and caveats: Same-batch preparations were strongly co-clustered by F measure. Significantly lower normalized Chao1 diversity was found in patients with multiple sclerosis relative to controls.

Researchers reported that TCR beta cDNA libraries carried unique molecular identifiers. Each CDR3 protein gets one entry after TCRdb re-called the PCR reads with MiXCR. The sample lists about 460,000 distinct CDR3 sequences, around 40% occurring once. As for this clonotype: The antigen remains unidentified.

The sequence came from a girl between 10 and 17 years old with multiple sclerosis. The sample comprised blood.

CDR3 loop: CSARDRGTVSYEQYF. In nucleotides, the CDR3 is TGCAGTGCTAGAGATCGTGGGACAGTATCCTACGAGCAGTACTTC. This rearrangement joins TRBV20-1 to TRBJ2-7, with TRBD1 matching over 7 bases. CDR3 length: 15 residues. Looked up from germline, CDR1 is DFQATT and CDR2 is SNEGSKA (reference sequence). V lost 0 bases to trimming and J lost 1 base; unmatched junction nucleotides: 6.